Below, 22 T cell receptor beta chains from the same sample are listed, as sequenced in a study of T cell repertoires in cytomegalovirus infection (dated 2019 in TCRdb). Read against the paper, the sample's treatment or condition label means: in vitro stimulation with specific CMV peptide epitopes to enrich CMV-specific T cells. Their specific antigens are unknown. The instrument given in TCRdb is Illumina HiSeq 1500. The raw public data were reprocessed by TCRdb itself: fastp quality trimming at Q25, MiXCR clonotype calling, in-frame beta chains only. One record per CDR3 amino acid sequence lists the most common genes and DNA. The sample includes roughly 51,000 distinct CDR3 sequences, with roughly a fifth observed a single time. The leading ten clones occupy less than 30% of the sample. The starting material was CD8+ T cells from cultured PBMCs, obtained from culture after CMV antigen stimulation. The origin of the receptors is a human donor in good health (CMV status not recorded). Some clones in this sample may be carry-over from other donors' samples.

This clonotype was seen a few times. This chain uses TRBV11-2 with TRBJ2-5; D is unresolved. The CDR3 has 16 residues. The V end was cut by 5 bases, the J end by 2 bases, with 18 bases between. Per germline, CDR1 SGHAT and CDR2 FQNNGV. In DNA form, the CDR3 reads TGTGCCAGCAGCGACCCTAGTGAAAAAATTCAAGAGACCCAGTACTTC. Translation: CASSDPSEKIQETQYF.

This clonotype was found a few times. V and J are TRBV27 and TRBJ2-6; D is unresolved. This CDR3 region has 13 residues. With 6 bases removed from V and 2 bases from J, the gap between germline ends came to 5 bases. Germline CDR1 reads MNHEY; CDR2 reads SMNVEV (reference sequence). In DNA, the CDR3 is TGTGCCAGCAGCCCCCCTGGGGCCAACGTCCTGACTTTC. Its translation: CASSPPGANVLTF.

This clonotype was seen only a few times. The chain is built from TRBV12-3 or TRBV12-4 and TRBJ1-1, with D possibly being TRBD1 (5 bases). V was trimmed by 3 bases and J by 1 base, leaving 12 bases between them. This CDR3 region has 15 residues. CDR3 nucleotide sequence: TGTGCCAGCAGTTTCCCCGGGACGGCGAACACTGAAGCTTTCTTT. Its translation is CASSFPGTANTEAFF.

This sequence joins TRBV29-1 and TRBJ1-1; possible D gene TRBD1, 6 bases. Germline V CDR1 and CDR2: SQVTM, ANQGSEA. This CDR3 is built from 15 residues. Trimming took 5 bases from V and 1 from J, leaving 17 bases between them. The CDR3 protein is CSVNLGGGGNTEAFF. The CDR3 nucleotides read TGCAGCGTTAATCTTGGCGGAGGGGGGAACACTGAAGCTTTCTTT. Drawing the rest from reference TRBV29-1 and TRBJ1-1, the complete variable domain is SAVISQKPSRDICQRGTSLTIQCQVDSQVTMMFWYRQQPGQSLTLIATANQGSEATYESGFVIDKFPISRPNLTFSTLTVSNMSPEDSSIYLCSVNLGGGGNTEAFFGQGTRLTVV.

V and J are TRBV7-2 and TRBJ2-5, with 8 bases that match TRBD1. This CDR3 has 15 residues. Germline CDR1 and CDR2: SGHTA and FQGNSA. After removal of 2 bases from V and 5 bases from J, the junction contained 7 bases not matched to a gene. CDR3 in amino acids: CASSLWYQGAETQYF. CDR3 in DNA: TGTGCCAGCAGCTTATGGTACCAGGGGGCCGAGACCCAGTACTTC.

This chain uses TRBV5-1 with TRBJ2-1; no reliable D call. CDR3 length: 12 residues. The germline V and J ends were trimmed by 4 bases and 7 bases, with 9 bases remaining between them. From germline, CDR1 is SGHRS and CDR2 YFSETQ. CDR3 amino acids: CASSPMGNEQFF. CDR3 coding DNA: TGCGCCAGCAGCCCGATGGGGAATGAGCAGTTCTTC.

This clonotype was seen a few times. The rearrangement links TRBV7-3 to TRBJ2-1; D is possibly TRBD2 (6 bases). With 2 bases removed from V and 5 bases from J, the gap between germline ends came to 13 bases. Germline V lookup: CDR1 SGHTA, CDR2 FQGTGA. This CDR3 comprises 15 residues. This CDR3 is CASSLYLAINNEQFF. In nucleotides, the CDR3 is TGTGCCAGCAGCTTATACCTAGCGATTAACAATGAGCAGTTCTTC.

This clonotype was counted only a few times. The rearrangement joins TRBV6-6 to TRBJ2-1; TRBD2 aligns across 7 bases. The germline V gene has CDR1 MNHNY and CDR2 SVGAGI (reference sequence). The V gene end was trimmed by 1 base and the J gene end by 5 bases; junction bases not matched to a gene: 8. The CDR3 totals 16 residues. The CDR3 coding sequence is TGTGCCAGCAGTTACTTATCCAGCGGGGCTAACAATGAGCAGTTCTTC. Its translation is CASSYLSSGANNEQFF.

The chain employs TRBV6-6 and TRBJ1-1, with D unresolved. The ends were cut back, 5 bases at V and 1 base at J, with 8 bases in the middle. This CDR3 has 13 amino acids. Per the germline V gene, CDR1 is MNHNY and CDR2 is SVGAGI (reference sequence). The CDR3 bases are TGTGCCAGCAGTGGGATCGAGAACACTGAAGCTTTCTTT. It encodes CASSGIENTEAFF.

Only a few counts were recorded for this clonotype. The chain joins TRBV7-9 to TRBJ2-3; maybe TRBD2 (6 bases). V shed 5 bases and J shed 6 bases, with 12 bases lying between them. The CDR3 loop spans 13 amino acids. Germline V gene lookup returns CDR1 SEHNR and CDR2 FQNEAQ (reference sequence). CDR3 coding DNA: TGTGCCAGCAGCCAACTGGACTATGATACGCAGTATTTT. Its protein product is CASSQLDYDTQYF.

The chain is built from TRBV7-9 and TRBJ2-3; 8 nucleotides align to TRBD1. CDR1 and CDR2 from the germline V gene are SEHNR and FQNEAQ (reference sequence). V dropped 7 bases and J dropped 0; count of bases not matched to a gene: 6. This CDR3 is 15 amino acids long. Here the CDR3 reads CASTPRDRSTDTQYF. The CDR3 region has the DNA TGTGCCAGCACCCCCCGGGACAGGAGCACAGATACGCAGTATTTT.

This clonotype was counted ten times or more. For the CDR3, the DNA is TGTGCCAGCAGCCCCGGACAGGGGGTTTCCTACGAGCAGTACTTC. Protein: CASSPGQGVSYEQYF. The genes are TRBV7-9 and TRBJ2-7; 10 bases map to TRBD1. This CDR3 has 15 amino acids. Germline V gene sequence: CDR1 SEHNR, CDR2 FQNEAQ (reference sequence). The ends lost 5 bases at V and 1 base at J; junction bases unmatched: 5.

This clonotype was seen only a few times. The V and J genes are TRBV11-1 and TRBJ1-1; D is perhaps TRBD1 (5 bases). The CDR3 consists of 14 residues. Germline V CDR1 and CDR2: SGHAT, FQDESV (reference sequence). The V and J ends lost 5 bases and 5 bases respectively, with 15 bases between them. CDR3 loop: CASSQEGVGTEAFF. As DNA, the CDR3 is TGTGCCAGCAGCCAGGAAGGGGTGGGGACTGAAGCTTTCTTT.

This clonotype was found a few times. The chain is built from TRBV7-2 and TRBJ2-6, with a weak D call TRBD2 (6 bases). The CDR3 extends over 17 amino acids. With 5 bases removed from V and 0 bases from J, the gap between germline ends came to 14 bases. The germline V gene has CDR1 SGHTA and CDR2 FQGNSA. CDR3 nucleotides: TGTGCCAGCAGCAGGATGGGACTCCGCTCTGGGGCCAACGTCCTGACTTTC. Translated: CASSRMGLRSGANVLTF.

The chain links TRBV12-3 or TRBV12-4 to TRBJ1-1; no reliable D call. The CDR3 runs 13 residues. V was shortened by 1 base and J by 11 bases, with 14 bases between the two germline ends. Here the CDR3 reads CASSLGKGPKAFF. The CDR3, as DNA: TGTGCCAGCAGTTTAGGGAAAGGACCCAAGGCTTTCTTT.

The CDR3 nucleotides are TGCGCCAGCCAGCTGAACACTGAAGCTTTCTTT. This translates into CASQLNTEAFF. The V call is TRBV5-1, the J call TRBJ1-1; D uncertain. Germline values: CDR1 SGHRS, CDR2 YFSETQ. Trimming cost V 7 bases and J 0 bases, with 4 bases left between them. CDR3 length equals 11 residues. The full variable domain, with the rest looked up from reference TRBV5-1 and TRBJ1-1, is KAGVTQTPRYLIKTRGQQVTLSCSPISGHRSVSWYQQTPGQGLQFLFEYFSETQRNKGNFPGRFSGRQFSNSRSEMNVSTLELGDSALYLCASQLNTEAFFGQGTRLTVV.

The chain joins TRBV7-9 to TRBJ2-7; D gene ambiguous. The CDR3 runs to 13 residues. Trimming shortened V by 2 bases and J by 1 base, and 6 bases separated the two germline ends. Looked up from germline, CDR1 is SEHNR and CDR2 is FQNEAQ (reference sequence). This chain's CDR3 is CASSLFTSYEQYF. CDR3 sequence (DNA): TGTGCCAGCAGCTTATTTACTTCCTACGAGCAGTACTTC.

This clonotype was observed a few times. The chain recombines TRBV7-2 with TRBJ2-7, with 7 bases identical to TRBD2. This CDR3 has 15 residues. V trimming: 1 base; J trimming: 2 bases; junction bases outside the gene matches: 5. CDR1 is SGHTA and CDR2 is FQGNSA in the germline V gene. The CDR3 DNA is TGTGCCAGCAGCTTAGTACCAGCGGGAACCTACGAGCAGTACTTC. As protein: CASSLVPAGTYEQYF.

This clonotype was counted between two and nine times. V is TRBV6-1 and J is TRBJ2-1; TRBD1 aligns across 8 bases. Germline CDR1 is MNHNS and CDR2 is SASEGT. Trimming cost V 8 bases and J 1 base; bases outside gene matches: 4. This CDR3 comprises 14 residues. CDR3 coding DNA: TGTGCCAGCGCTGACAGGGGTTCCTACAATGAGCAGTTCTTC. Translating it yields CASADRGSYNEQFF.

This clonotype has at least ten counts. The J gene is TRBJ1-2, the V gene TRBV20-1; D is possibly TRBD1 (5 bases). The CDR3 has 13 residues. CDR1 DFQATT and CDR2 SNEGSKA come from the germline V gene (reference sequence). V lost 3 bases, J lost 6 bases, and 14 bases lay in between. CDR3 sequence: CSASDLQGDGYTF. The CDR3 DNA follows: TGCAGTGCTAGTGATCTCCAAGGGGATGGCTACACCTTC.

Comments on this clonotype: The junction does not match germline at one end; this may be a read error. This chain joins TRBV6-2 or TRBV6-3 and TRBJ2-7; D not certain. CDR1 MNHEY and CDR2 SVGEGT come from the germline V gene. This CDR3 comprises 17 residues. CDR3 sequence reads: CARSYSWADSSSYEQYF. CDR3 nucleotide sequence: TGTGCCAGAAGTTACTCGTGGGCAGACTCTAGCTCCTACGAGCAGTACTTC.

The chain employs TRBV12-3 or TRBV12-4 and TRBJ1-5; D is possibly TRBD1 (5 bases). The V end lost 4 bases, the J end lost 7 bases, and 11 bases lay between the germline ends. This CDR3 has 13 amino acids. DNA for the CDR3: TGTGCCAGCAGTTGGGGGGTAGGCCAGCCCCAGCATTTT. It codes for CASSWGVGQPQHF.